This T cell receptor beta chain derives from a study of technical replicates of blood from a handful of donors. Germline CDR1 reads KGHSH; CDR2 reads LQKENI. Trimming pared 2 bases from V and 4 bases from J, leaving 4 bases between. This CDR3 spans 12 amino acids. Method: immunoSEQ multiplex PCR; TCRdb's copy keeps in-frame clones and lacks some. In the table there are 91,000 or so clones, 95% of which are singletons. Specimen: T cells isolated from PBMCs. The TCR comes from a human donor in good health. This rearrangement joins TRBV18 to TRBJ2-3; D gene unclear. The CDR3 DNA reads TGTGCCAGCTCACCATCGGCAGATACGCAGTATTTT. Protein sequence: CASSPSADTQYF.